The 18 T cell receptor beta chains below all came from one sample that was sequenced in a study of blood T cell repertoires in COVID-19. Method: immunoSEQ multiplex PCR; TCRdb's copy keeps in-frame clones and lacks some. The table records around 100,000 clones, more than 65% of them present only once. Sequencing was carried out using peripheral blood. The receptors shown here come from a man between 45 and 60 years old with acute or convalescent COVID-19.

The rearrangement joins TRBV28 to TRBJ1-4; TRBD1 is a possible D gene (6 bases). V was clipped by 10 bases and J by 8 bases, with 17 bases between them. Germline lookup yields CDR1 MDHEN and CDR2 SYDVKM. The CDR3 has 13 amino acids. Here the CDR3 reads CATKRGGGEKLFF. CDR3 in DNA: TGTGCCACTAAGCGAGGGGGAGGGGAAAAACTGTTTTTT.

The table lists this clone with a count of one. CDR3 sequence reads: CASSPTSGGTGELFF. CDR3 sequence (DNA): TGCGCCAGCAGCCCTACTAGCGGGGGGACCGGGGAGCTGTTTTTT. This chain uses TRBV5-1 with TRBJ2-2; 12 positions agree with TRBD2. V dropped 4 bases and J dropped 5; count of bases not matched to a gene: 3. The CDR3 runs 15 residues. Per germline, CDR1 SGHRS and CDR2 YFSETQ.

This chain connects TRBV20-1 to TRBJ1-2; D is ambiguous. The V end was cut by 4 bases, the J end by 8 bases, with 11 bases between. Germline-derived CDR1 and CDR2 are DFQATT and SNEGSKA (reference sequence). This CDR3 has 11 amino acids. In DNA, the CDR3 is TGCAGTGCTAAAACTCGCCGAGGCTACACCTTC. This gives the protein CSAKTRRGYTF.

DNA of the CDR3: TGTGCCAGTAGTATAGATCAGGGTCTTGGGGATGAGCAGTTCTTC. It translates to CASSIDQGLGDEQFF. This sequence joins TRBV19 and TRBJ2-1, with D tentatively TRBD1 (5 bases). V gave up 0 bases and J gave up 8 bases, with 14 bases separating them. CDR1 is LNHDA, CDR2 SQIVND, per germline (reference sequence). The CDR3 runs 15 residues.

The chain carries TRBV6-5 and TRBJ2-7; 9 bases map to TRBD1. Germline CDR1 reads MNHEY; CDR2 reads SVGAGI. The CDR3 contains 15 residues. J gave up 3 bases and V 7 bases, and 10 bases lay outside the gene matches. The CDR3 here is CASTPPGQGGYEQYF. The CDR3 DNA sequence: TGTGCCAGCACCCCCCCGGGACAGGGAGGCTACGAGCAGTACTTC.

This clone was observed a few times. This chain links TRBV19 with TRBJ1-2; D is ambiguous. The length of the CDR3 is 14 residues. Trimming took 3 bases from V and 3 from J, leaving 11 bases between them. Germline V CDR1 and CDR2: LNHDA, SQIVND (reference sequence). As DNA, the CDR3 is TGTGCCAGTAGTATGTGGCAGGAACACTATGGCTACACCTTC. It encodes CASSMWQEHYGYTF.

The chain recombines TRBV18 with TRBJ1-2, with 10 bases aligning to TRBD1. CDR1 and CDR2 from the germline V gene are KGHSH and LQKENI. The V segment lost 3 bases and the J segment 4 bases; nucleotides outside the gene matches: 20. This CDR3 comprises 20 residues. CDR3 in DNA: TGTGCCAGCTCACCCGCAACCGATCCGGGACAGGGGCCGTTGGGCTATGGCTACACCTTC. It codes for CASSPATDPGQGPLGYGYTF.

V usage is TRBV15 and J usage is TRBJ1-1; D is perhaps TRBD1 (6 bases). Trimming pared 0 bases from V and 6 bases from J, leaving 8 bases between. This CDR3 has 13 residues. CDR1 LNHNV and CDR2 YYDKDF come from the germline V gene (reference sequence). For the CDR3, the DNA is TGTGCCACCAGCAGAGATGGGGGCTCTGAAGCTTTCTTT. It yields the protein CATSRDGGSEAFF. Complete variable domain (other parts from reference TRBV15 and TRBJ1-1): DAMVIQNPRYQVTQFGKPVTLSCSQTLNHNVMYWYQQKSSQAPKLLFHYYDKDFNNEADTPDNFQSRRPNTSFCFLDIRSPGLGDTAMYLCATSRDGGSEAFFGQGTRLTVV.

This clone was seen only once. The V and J genes are TRBV29-1 and TRBJ1-4, with a tentative D call TRBD1 (5 bases). Germline loops: CDR1 SQVTM, CDR2 ANQGSEA. The CDR3 loop spans 14 amino acids. V dropped 3 bases and J dropped 3 bases, with 11 bases sitting between them. The CDR3 is CSVESGVANEKLFF. The CDR3 DNA reads as TGCAGCGTTGAGTCGGGGGTGGCTAATGAAAAACTGTTTTTT.

The chain recombines TRBV19 with TRBJ1-2; 11 bases agree with TRBD1. The CDR3 length is 14 residues. Trimming at V came to 7 bases and at J to 4 bases, leaving 5 bases not matched to a gene. Germline V CDR1 and CDR2: LNHDA, SQIVND (reference sequence). CDR3 protein: CASTTGQGAYGYTF. The CDR3 DNA is TGTGCCAGTACCACCGGACAGGGGGCCTATGGCTACACCTTC.

V is TRBV11-3 and J is TRBJ2-7; D may be TRBD2 (6 bases). Trimming shortened V by 3 bases and J by 0 bases, and 6 bases separated the two germline ends. CDR1 is SGHNT and CDR2 is YENEEA in the germline V gene. The length of the CDR3 is 13 residues. The CDR3 DNA reads as TGTGCCAGCAGCTTGGGGGGCTCCTACGAGCAGTACTTC. It codes for CASSLGGSYEQYF.

The chain is built from TRBV19 and TRBJ1-5, with D perhaps matching TRBD1 (6 bases). CDR3 length equals 15 residues. CDR1 is LNHDA, CDR2 SQIVND, per germline (reference sequence). Trimming took off 4 bases at V and 7 bases at J, with 17 bases between the two ends. In DNA form, the CDR3 reads TGTGCCAGTAGTAGGGGGACACCCCAGGCCCAGCCCCAGCATTTT. It codes for CASSRGTPQAQPQHF.

This rearrangement joins TRBV6-5 to TRBJ1-2; TRBD1 aligns across 8 bases. The CDR3 has 13 amino acids. Germline V gene lookup returns CDR1 MNHEY and CDR2 SVGAGI. V was pared by 7 bases and J by 4 bases, with 5 bases of the junction left unmatched. The CDR3 nucleotides are TGTGCCAGCATCGGACAGGGAGTCTATGGCTACACCTTC. As protein: CASIGQGVYGYTF.

This rearrangement joins TRBV3-1 (or the pseudogene TRBV3-2) to TRBJ2-5; maybe TRBD2 (5 bases). V lost 0 bases and J lost 9, with 11 bases in between. This CDR3 is 13 amino acids long. Germline V gives CDR1 LGHDT, CDR2 YNNKEL (reference sequence). CDR3 bases: TGTGCCAGCAGCCAAGATCCCGGGATTTCCCAGTACTTC. Protein sequence: CASSQDPGISQYF.

This clone was counted a single time. The rearrangement links TRBV30 to TRBJ1-6, with D tentatively TRBD1 (5 bases). V gave up 1 base and J gave up 5 bases, with 9 bases separating them. The CDR3 has 14 amino acids. Germline CDR1 is GTSNPN and CDR2 is SVGIG (reference sequence). This chain's CDR3 is CAWSDGQNNSPLHF. CDR3 coding DNA: TGTGCCTGGAGTGACGGACAAAATAATTCACCCCTCCACTTT.

By its share, this clone is medium-sized (0.01 to 0.1%). The chain combines TRBV5-1 with TRBJ1-1; the D is unclear. Trimming took off 4 bases at V and 4 bases at J, with 14 bases between the two ends. Per germline, CDR1 SGHRS and CDR2 YFSETQ. The CDR3 totals 14 residues. The CDR3 loop is CASSDESGFTEAFF. The CDR3 DNA sequence: TGCGCCAGCAGCGATGAGTCGGGGTTCACTGAAGCTTTCTTT.

The chain carries TRBV28 and TRBJ1-1; D possibly corresponds to TRBD1 (6 bases). CDR1 is MDHEN, CDR2 SYDVKM, per germline. This CDR3 has 13 amino acids. Trimming stripped 6 bases from V and 5 bases from J, with 13 bases between. CDR3 sequence (DNA): TGTGCCAGCAGCCCAGGGGATCGGACTGAAGCTTTCTTT. It yields the protein CASSPGDRTEAFF.

This clone was found a few times. CDR3 protein: CSVLAGTPNIQYF. CDR3 bases: TGCAGCGTTCTAGCGGGGACGCCAAACATTCAGTACTTC. The gene calls are TRBV29-1 and TRBJ2-4; the match to TRBD2 covers 9 bases. This CDR3 comprises 13 residues. The V gene's germline CDR1 is SQVTM and CDR2 ANQGSEA. V lost 5 bases, J lost 6 bases, and 5 bases stayed unmatched.